What follows are 23 T cell receptor beta chains derived from one specimen sequenced in a study of metastatic and nonmetastatic thyroid tumors. No patient had received any treatment before thyroid surgery. TCRdb re-called the PCR reads through MiXCR. This sample yields approximately 3,800 clones, of which around 35% are seen a single time; approximately 14% belongs to the top ten. The sample was adjacent normal tissue. These receptors were obtained from a female donor with papillary thyroid cancer or a benign thyroid nodule (not recorded which). Some clones in this sample may be carry-over from other donors' samples.

This sequence joins TRBV20-1 and TRBJ1-2; D ambiguous. CDR1 is DFQATT and CDR2 is SNEGSKA in the germline V gene (reference sequence). V gave up 2 bases and J gave up 7 bases, with 14 bases separating them. The CDR3 contains 13 residues. The CDR3 coding sequence is TGCAGTGCTAGATATACAGAGGTAGTTGGCTACACCTTC. Protein: CSARYTEVVGYTF.

This clone has just a few counts. The chain recombines TRBV28 with TRBJ2-3; possible D gene TRBD2, 5 bases. The V and J ends lost 5 bases and 2 bases respectively, with 14 bases between them. The CDR3 has 15 residues. Looked up from germline, CDR1 is MDHEN and CDR2 is SYDVKM. CDR3 residues: CASSPPERLTDTQYF. The CDR3 DNA is TGTGCCAGCAGTCCCCCAGAGCGGCTCACAGATACGCAGTATTTT.

A remark on this clone: One junction end does not reproduce the germline sequence, and a read error may be involved. The same CDR3 arises from other DNA sequences in this sample as well. J is TRBJ2-1 and V is TRBV30; 12 positions agree with TRBD2. This CDR3 is 14 amino acids long. Per germline, CDR1 GTSNPN and CDR2 SVGIG (reference sequence). The CDR3 spells CAWNLLAGGDEQFF. The CDR3 DNA reads TGTGCCTGGAATCTCCTAGCGGGAGGGGATGAGCAGTTCTTT.

The rearrangement uses TRBV6-6 and TRBJ1-3; tentatively, D is TRBD1 (6 bases). This CDR3 spans 14 amino acids. Between the trimmed V and J ends, which lost 2 bases and 4 bases, there was a span of 9 bases. Germline values: CDR1 MNHNY, CDR2 SVGAGI (reference sequence). CDR3 in DNA: TGTGCCAGCAGTTACATAGGACAGGGAAACACCATATATTTT. This encodes CASSYIGQGNTIYF.

This clone was seen a few times. A junction end diverges from the germline sequence, so it may reflect a read error. The V call is TRBV2, the J call TRBJ2-7; D may be TRBD1 (6 bases). The CDR3 totals 14 residues. CDR1 SNHLY and CDR2 FYNNEI come from the germline V gene. The CDR3 DNA follows: TGTGCCAGCAGGGAAGACAGGATGTCCTACGAGCAGTACTTC. Amino acid sequence: CASREDRMSYEQYF. Complete variable domain (other parts from reference TRBV2 and TRBJ2-7): EPEVTQTPSHQVTQMGQEVILRCVPISNHLYFYWYRQILGQKVEFLVSFYNNEISEKSEIFDDQFSVERPDGSNFTLKIRSTKLEDSAMYFCASREDRMSYEQYFGPGTRLTVT.

This clone has just a few counts. V usage is TRBV6-1 and J usage is TRBJ1-5, with D perhaps TRBD1 (6 bases). The germline gives CDR1 MNHNS, CDR2 SASEGT. The CDR3 has 15 residues. V was cut by 5 bases and J by 6 bases, with 17 bases left in between. CDR3 amino acids: CASSTSPTGAQPQHF. CDR3 in DNA: TGTGCCAGCAGTACGTCCCCGACAGGCGCTCAGCCCCAGCATTTT.

The gene calls are TRBV12-3 or TRBV12-4 and TRBJ2-5; TRBD2 agrees at 11 bases. The CDR3 runs to 16 residues. V dropped 0 bases and J dropped 6; count of bases not matched to a gene: 6. The CDR3 reads CASSLARSGRVKTQYF. CDR3 DNA sequence: TGTGCCAGCAGTTTAGCCCGTAGCGGGAGGGTAAAGACCCAGTACTTC.

This clone has only a few counts. The chain employs TRBV6-4 and TRBJ2-3, with 8 bases lining up with TRBD2. This CDR3 spans 17 amino acids. V lost 5 bases, J lost 3 bases, and 13 bases stayed unmatched. The germline V gene encodes CDR1 MRHNA and CDR2 SNTAGT. The chain's CDR3 is CASSYPSRLANTDTQYF. In nucleotides, the CDR3 is TGTGCCAGCAGTTATCCATCTCGACTAGCGAATACAGATACGCAGTATTTT.

This clone turned up a few times. This sequence joins TRBV6-2 or TRBV6-3 and TRBJ1-1; a possible D gene is TRBD1 (6 bases). The CDR3 is made up of 18 amino acids. CDR1 and CDR2 (germline): MNHEY, SVGEGT. V was pared by 2 bases and J by 3 bases, with 22 bases between. The CDR3 loop is CASSYVRRQGRLDTEAFF. CDR3 sequence (DNA): TGTGCCAGCAGTTACGTACGGAGGCAGGGGCGGTTGGACACTGAAGCTTTCTTT.

The J gene is TRBJ2-2, the V gene TRBV9; D uncertain. Per the germline V gene, CDR1 is SGDLS and CDR2 is YYNGEE. The CDR3 totals 15 residues. Trimming removed 2 bases at V and 5 bases at J, with 13 bases between. This chain's CDR3 is CASSVQAVETGELFF. The CDR3 DNA follows: TGTGCCAGCAGCGTGCAGGCAGTGGAGACCGGGGAGCTGTTTTTT. The full variable domain, with the rest looked up from reference TRBV9 and TRBJ2-2, is DSGVTQTPKHLITATGQRVTLRCSPRSGDLSVYWYQQSLDQGLQFLIQYYNGEERAKGNILERFSAQQFPDLHSELNLSSLELGDSALYFCASSVQAVETGELFFGEGSRLTVL.

This rearrangement joins TRBV13 to TRBJ2-7; 12 bases agree with TRBD1. This CDR3 is built from 17 residues. The germline gives CDR1 PRHDT, CDR2 FYEKMQ (reference sequence). With 5 bases clipped from V and 4 bases from J, the junction kept 12 bases outside the gene matches. The CDR3 region is CASSQGSWGQGAYEQYF. The DNA for the CDR3 is TGTGCCAGCAGCCAGGGGTCGTGGGGACAGGGGGCTTACGAGCAGTACTTC. The variable domain in full, with the rest retrieved from reference TRBV13 and TRBJ2-7, is AAGVIQSPRHLIKEKRETATLKCYPIPRHDTVYWYQQGPGQDPQFLISFYEKMQSDKGSIPDRFSAQQFSDYHSELNMSSLELGDSALYFCASSQGSWGQGAYEQYFGPGTRLTVT.

The chain carries TRBV20-1 and TRBJ2-2; D uncertain. The CDR3 is 14 residues long. V was trimmed by 3 bases and J by 2 bases, leaving 10 bases between them. CDR1 is DFQATT, CDR2 SNEGSKA, per germline (reference sequence). In DNA form, the CDR3 reads TGCAGTGCTAGTAGGCAGCCAAACACCGGGGAGCTGTTTTTT. It specifies CSASRQPNTGELFF.

The chain joins TRBV6-1 to TRBJ2-5, with TRBD2 as a possible D gene (6 bases). Germline-derived CDR1 and CDR2 are MNHNS and SASEGT. This CDR3 comprises 16 residues. V was cut by 10 bases and J by 5 bases, with 26 bases left in between. CDR3 nucleotide sequence: TGTGCCACTTCGGCCTCTTACGGGGGTCCCGCGGAGACCCAGTACTTC. It encodes CATSASYGGPAETQYF.

The chain carries TRBV30 and TRBJ1-5, with 8 bases fitting TRBD1. With V trimmed by 3 bases and J by 1 base, 2 bases remained unmatched. In germline, CDR1 is GTSNPN, CDR2 SVGIG (reference sequence). The length of the CDR3 is 14 residues. As DNA, the CDR3 is TGTGCCTGGAGGGGACAGGCGAGCAATCAGCCCCAGCATTTT. Protein product: CAWRGQASNQPQHF. Complete variable domain (other parts from reference TRBV30 and TRBJ1-5): SQTIHQWPATLVQPVGSPLSLECTVEGTSNPNLYWYRQAAGRGLQLLFYSVGIGQISSEVPQNLSASRPQDRQFILSSKKLLLSDSGFYLCAWRGQASNQPQHFGDGTRLSIL.

In this sample, this clone turned up once. The V call is TRBV7-8, the J call TRBJ1-3; D not resolved. The germline V and J ends were trimmed by 5 bases and 0 bases, with 11 bases remaining between them. CDR3 length equals 15 residues. Germline V gene data show CDR1 as SGHVS and CDR2 as FQNEAQ. Here the CDR3 reads CASSPSTLSGNTIYF. In DNA, the CDR3 is TGTGCCAGCAGCCCCTCGACCCTCTCTGGAAACACCATATATTTT.

This clone is labeled as medium-sized. The chain uses TRBV20-1 and TRBJ2-5; D unresolved. CDR3 size: 12 residues. Germline V gene sequence: CDR1 DFQATT, CDR2 SNEGSKA (reference sequence). CDR3 coding DNA: TGCAGCTCGGGCCGCCCCGCCGGGACCCAGTACTTC. Translated: CSSGRPAGTQYF.

V usage is TRBV30 and J usage is TRBJ1-4, with unresolved D. Trimming cost V 2 bases and J 3 bases, with 7 bases left between them. The CDR3 contains 13 residues. Germline CDR1 GTSNPN, CDR2 SVGIG (reference sequence). CDR3 sequence: CAWSFAANEKLFF. The CDR3 DNA reads TGTGCCTGGAGTTTTGCGGCTAATGAAAAACTGTTTTTT. Supplemented by reference TRBV30 and TRBJ1-4, the full variable domain reads SQTIHQWPATLVQPVGSPLSLECTVEGTSNPNLYWYRQAAGRGLQLLFYSVGIGQISSEVPQNLSASRPQDRQFILSSKKLLLSDSGFYLCAWSFAANEKLFFGSGTQLSVL.

This clone was recorded only once. The chain carries TRBV20-1 and TRBJ2-7; D gene ambiguous. CDR3 size: 12 residues. Deletions cut 3 bases from V and 2 bases from J, with 8 bases between. Germline CDR1 DFQATT, CDR2 SNEGSKA (reference sequence). CDR3 bases: TGCAGTGCTAGCGTCCTAACCTACGAGCAGTACTTC. Its protein product is CSASVLTYEQYF.

There are a few counts of this clone. V and J are TRBV7-3 and TRBJ2-2; D is perhaps TRBD1 (5 bases). The CDR3 is made up of 15 amino acids. Germline CDR1 and CDR2: SGHTA and FQGTGA. The ends were cut back, 2 bases at V and 5 bases at J, with 12 bases in the middle. CDR3 in amino acids: CASSLGQGGTGELFF. In DNA form, the CDR3 reads TGTGCCAGCAGCTTAGGCCAGGGTGGGACCGGGGAGCTGTTTTTT.

The chain recombines TRBV2 with TRBJ2-1; 7 bases are shared with TRBD2. From germline, CDR1 is SNHLY and CDR2 FYNNEI. This CDR3 comprises 15 residues. V lost 6 bases, J lost 8 bases, and 13 bases stayed unmatched. The CDR3 bases are TGTGCCAGCAGGGGAACCGGACGGGGGGTGGATGAGCAGTTCTTC. This translates into CASRGTGRGVDEQFF. Looking up the rest from reference TRBV2 and TRBJ2-1 gives the full variable domain: EPEVTQTPSHQVTQMGQEVILRCVPISNHLYFYWYRQILGQKVEFLVSFYNNEISEKSEIFDDQFSVERPDGSNFTLKIRSTKLEDSAMYFCASRGTGRGVDEQFFGPGTRLTVL.

In this sample, this clone is medium-sized. The V gene is TRBV10-2, the J gene TRBJ2-1; TRBD2 aligns across 13 bases. The CDR3 extends over 16 amino acids. Trimming took 6 bases from V and 6 from J; bases not matched to a gene: 8. Per germline, CDR1 WSHSY and CDR2 SAAADI. CDR3 amino acids: CASSASLAGGSNEQFF. For the CDR3, the DNA is TGCGCCAGCAGCGCCTCACTAGCGGGAGGGAGCAATGAGCAGTTCTTC.

This chain joins TRBV5-1 and TRBJ2-3, with a tentative D call TRBD2 (5 bases). Trimming took 0 bases from V and 7 from J, leaving 18 bases between them. The CDR3 consists of 16 residues. Per germline, CDR1 SGHRS and CDR2 YFSETQ. CDR3: CASSLVHGNGYNTQYF. DNA for the CDR3: TGCGCCAGCAGCTTGGTTCACGGGAATGGATATAATACGCAGTATTTT.

The CDR3 reads CASILDSPGGGLYGYTF. The CDR3 bases are TGTGCCAGCATCCTTGACAGCCCCGGTGGAGGACTCTATGGCTACACCTTC. This chain connects TRBV6-1 to TRBJ1-2; D is perhaps TRBD1 (5 bases). The CDR3 is made up of 17 amino acids. V lost 7 bases to trimming and J lost 4 bases, with 25 bases between them. The germline V gene has CDR1 MNHNS and CDR2 SASEGT.